These 28 T cell receptor beta chains share one sample of origin, sequenced in a study of control samples from healthy donors and cancer patients. Profiling relied on immunoSEQ multiplex PCR, and the TCRdb table lists in-frame clones only, not all of them. The sample holds roughly 130,000 clones, around 90% seen once. The material sequenced was blood. These receptors were collected from a man younger than 35 in good health.

The gene calls are TRBV5-5 and TRBJ1-6; 11 nucleotides agree with TRBD1. Germline CDR1 reads SGHKS; CDR2 reads YYEKEE (reference sequence). V lost 2 bases to trimming and J lost 10 bases; unmatched junction nucleotides: 8. The CDR3 runs to 16 residues. CDR3 coding DNA: TGTGCCAGCAGCTTTGACTGGGACAGGGGGTCCTCACCCCTCCACTTT. As protein: CASSFDWDRGSSPLHF.

This clone was detected once. This chain links TRBV7-9 with TRBJ1-1; TRBD1 is a possible D gene (6 bases). V lost 4 bases and J lost 2, with 14 bases in between. From germline, CDR1 is SEHNR and CDR2 FQNEAQ (reference sequence). CDR3 length: 15 residues. CDR3 DNA: TGTGCCAGCAGCTCATGGACAGACCGCAACACTGAAGCTTTCTTT. The encoded protein is CASSSWTDRNTEAFF.

V usage is TRBV5-8 and J usage is TRBJ2-2; D ambiguous. There are 11 residues in the CDR3. Germline V gene data show CDR1 as SGHTS and CDR2 as YDEGEE. Trimming cost V 4 bases and J 10 bases, with 8 bases left between them. DNA for the CDR3: TGTGCCAGCAGCCGAAAAGCGGAGCTGTTTTTT. Encoded protein: CASSRKAELFF.

V usage is TRBV19 and J usage is TRBJ2-2, with D perhaps given as TRBD1 or TRBD2 (5 bases each). CDR3 length: 16 residues. Per germline, CDR1 LNHDA and CDR2 SQIVND (reference sequence). V lost 7 bases and J 0 bases, leaving 15 bases between the germline ends. In nucleotides, the CDR3 is TGTGCCAGTATAGGGGACGGTCCTTCGAACACCGGGGAGCTGTTTTTT. Protein product: CASIGDGPSNTGELFF.

This clone was picked up one time. V gene TRBV6-1 combines with J gene TRBJ2-3; unclear D gene. The CDR3 totals 14 residues. With 2 bases removed from V and 2 bases from J, the gap between germline ends came to 8 bases. The germline CDR1 and CDR2 sequences are MNHNS and SASEGT. Here the CDR3 reads CASSEPQFTDTQYF. CDR3 nucleotide sequence: TGTGCCAGCAGTGAACCCCAGTTCACAGATACGCAGTATTTT.

The chain joins TRBV6-2 or TRBV6-3 to TRBJ2-7; D not resolved. The CDR3 is 13 residues long. Germline CDR1 reads MNHEY; CDR2 reads SVGEGT. Between the trimmed V and J ends, which lost 1 base and 3 bases, there was a span of 7 bases. The CDR3 protein is CASSYYRDYEQYF. The CDR3 coding sequence is TGTGCCAGCAGTTACTACAGAGACTACGAGCAGTACTTC.

The rearrangement uses TRBV5-1 and TRBJ1-2; D is uncertain. The CDR3 runs to 15 residues. The V and J ends lost 1 base and 0 bases respectively, with 10 bases between them. Germline loops: CDR1 SGHRS, CDR2 YFSETQ. CDR3 loop: CASSLRWPSNYGYTF. The DNA for the CDR3 is TGCGCCAGCAGCTTGAGGTGGCCTTCTAACTATGGCTACACCTTC.

The V gene is TRBV5-6, the J gene TRBJ1-3; weak D call: TRBD1 (5 bases). CDR1 SGHDT and CDR2 YYEEEE come from the germline V gene. Between the trimmed V and J ends, which lost 4 bases and 0 bases, there was a span of 14 bases. The CDR3 is 16 amino acids. The CDR3 is CASSGLGDGSGNTIYF. As DNA, the CDR3 is TGTGCCAGCAGCGGACTAGGGGATGGCTCTGGAAACACCATATATTTT. The full variable domain, completed using reference TRBV5-6 and TRBJ1-3, is DAGVTQSPTHLIKTRGQQVTLRCSPKSGHDTVSWYQQALGQGPQFIFQYYEEEERQRGNFPDRFSGHQFPNYSSELNVNALLLGDSALYLCASSGLGDGSGNTIYFGEGSWLTVV.

The chain recombines TRBV7-2 with TRBJ1-1; 7 nucleotides align to TRBD1. The germline gives CDR1 SGHTA, CDR2 FQGNSA. The CDR3 extends over 15 amino acids. V trimming: 8 bases; J trimming: 1 base; junction bases outside the gene matches: 10. The CDR3 region has the DNA TGTGCCAGCCTCACGACAGGGCGAGAGAACACTGAAGCTTTCTTT. It codes for CASLTTGRENTEAFF.

The V and J genes are TRBV30 and TRBJ2-5; TRBD2 matches at 9 bases. The CDR3 runs 15 residues. Germline trimming cut 4 bases from V and 2 bases from J; bases unmatched to any gene: 8. Germline V lookup: CDR1 GTSNPN, CDR2 SVGIG (reference sequence). The CDR3 sequence is CAWIHRLAEQETQYF. The CDR3 nucleotides read TGTGCCTGGATCCACAGACTAGCGGAACAAGAGACCCAGTACTTC.

This clone turned up a few times. This rearrangement joins TRBV7-9 to TRBJ2-5; a possible D gene is TRBD1 (5 bases). V gave up 1 base and J gave up 4 bases, with 13 bases separating them. This CDR3 comprises 15 residues. Germline CDR1 SEHNR, CDR2 FQNEAQ (reference sequence). CDR3 bases: TGTGCCAGCAGCTTAGTGGCAGGGAAGGGAGAGACCCAGTACTTC. Encoded protein: CASSLVAGKGETQYF. The full variable domain, in which reference TRBV7-9 and TRBJ2-5 provide the parts outside the CDR3, is DTGVSQNPRHKITKRGQNVTFRCDPISEHNRLYWYRQTLGQGPEFLTYFQNEAQLEKSRLLSDRFSAERPKGSFSTLEIQRTEQGDSAMYLCASSLVAGKGETQYFGPGTRLLVL.

CDR3 in amino acids: CAWGRQGRQPQHF. Written as DNA, the CDR3 is TGTGCCTGGGGTAGACAGGGCCGTCAGCCCCAGCATTTT. The rearrangement uses TRBV30 and TRBJ1-5; 7 nucleotides line up with TRBD1. Germline V gene sequence: CDR1 GTSNPN, CDR2 SVGIG (reference sequence). This CDR3 spans 13 amino acids. V was pared by 5 bases and J by 6 bases, with 7 bases of the junction left unmatched.

The V gene is TRBV11-2, the J gene TRBJ1-1; D unresolved. V lost 5 bases, J lost 10 bases, and 11 bases lay in between. The CDR3 is 11 amino acids. Germline V gene data show CDR1 as SGHAT and CDR2 as FQNNGV. The CDR3 protein is CASSPRGPAFF. As DNA, the CDR3 is TGTGCCAGCAGCCCCCGGGGTCCAGCTTTCTTT.

The gene calls are TRBV6-5 and TRBJ1-5, with 7 bases identical to TRBD1. CDR1 is MNHEY and CDR2 is SVGAGI in the germline V gene. V dropped 6 bases and J dropped 2; count of bases not matched to a gene: 4. The CDR3 has 14 amino acids. The CDR3 DNA follows: TGTGCCAGCAGCTCCGGGACAGGCAATCAGCCCCAGCATTTT. This sequence encodes CASSSGTGNQPQHF.

This chain links TRBV27 with TRBJ1-2, with a possible D match to TRBD1 (6 bases). Trimming removed 6 bases from V and 8 bases from J, with 16 bases in between. Germline CDR1 and CDR2: MNHEY and SMNVEV (reference sequence). The CDR3 sequence is 13 residues long. CDR3 loop: CASSPTGISGYTF. In DNA, the CDR3 is TGTGCCAGCAGCCCTACAGGGATATCCGGCTACACCTTC.

This chain connects TRBV27 to TRBJ1-1; possibly TRBD1 for D (5 bases). CDR3 length equals 12 residues. V shed 5 bases and J shed 11 bases, with 15 bases lying between them. Germline assignment: CDR1 MNHEY and CDR2 SMNVEV (reference sequence). The CDR3 DNA is TGTGCCAGCAGTGAGGGGTTCGGATCGGCTTTCTTT. As protein: CASSEGFGSAFF.

This clone showed up just once. The chain links TRBV6-1 to TRBJ1-1; D may be TRBD1 (6 bases). CDR1 is MNHNS and CDR2 is SASEGT in the germline V gene. The CDR3 length is 15 residues. V was clipped by 3 bases and J by 0 bases, with 11 bases between them. The CDR3 is CASSEGHFMNTEAFF. CDR3 bases: TGTGCCAGCAGTGAGGGACATTTTATGAACACTGAAGCTTTCTTT.

V gene TRBV5-4 combines with J gene TRBJ1-1; TRBD1 matches 10 bases. The V gene's germline CDR1 is SGHNT and CDR2 YYREEE (reference sequence). CDR3 length: 13 amino acids. V dropped 6 bases and J dropped 4; count of bases not matched to a gene: 3. DNA for the CDR3: TGTGCCAGCATCAGGGACAGGGGCACTGAAGCTTTCTTT. Its translation is CASIRDRGTEAFF.

The J gene is TRBJ1-5, the V gene TRBV18; D gene unclear. CDR1 is KGHSH, CDR2 LQKENI, per germline. This CDR3 contains 13 residues. V was shortened by 3 bases and J by 3 bases, with 6 bases between the two germline ends. The CDR3 DNA follows: TGTGCCAGCTCACCCCCCAACAATCAGCCCCAGCATTTT. This sequence encodes CASSPPNNQPQHF.

This clone was detected only a few times. The rearrangement links TRBV19 to TRBJ1-2; 7 nucleotides align to TRBD1. Trimming removed 5 bases from V and 6 bases from J; junction bases left unmatched: 6. This CDR3 spans 13 amino acids. In germline, CDR1 is LNHDA, CDR2 SQIVND (reference sequence). DNA for the CDR3: TGTGCCAGTAGTGAGACAGGGAGGGATGGCTACACCTTC. It translates to CASSETGRDGYTF.

The gene calls are TRBV27 and TRBJ1-5; D not resolved. The germline V and J ends were trimmed by 3 bases and 2 bases, with 8 bases remaining between them. This CDR3 has 14 residues. CDR1 and CDR2 (germline): MNHEY, SMNVEV (reference sequence). CDR3 sequence: CASSLYDGNQPQHF. CDR3 bases: TGTGCCAGCAGTTTGTACGACGGCAATCAGCCCCAGCATTTT.

The rearrangement links TRBV3-1 (or the pseudogene TRBV3-2) to TRBJ2-5, with TRBD2 matching 13 bases. The trim removed 1 base at V and 1 base at J, leaving 3 bases unmatched. This CDR3 comprises 17 residues. CDR1 is LGHDT, CDR2 YNNKEL, per germline (reference sequence). The CDR3 DNA reads as TGTGCCAGCAGCCAAGGTCGGACTAGCGGGGGCCAAGAGACCCAGTACTTC. It translates to CASSQGRTSGGQETQYF.

This chain uses TRBV6-5 with TRBJ1-2; D is unresolved. This CDR3 region has 14 residues. Germline CDR1 is MNHEY and CDR2 is SVGAGI. Trimming left V 0 bases short and J 5 bases short, with 10 bases between. The CDR3 loop reads CASSYSHGDYGYTF. CDR3 nucleotides: TGTGCCAGCAGTTACTCGCACGGAGATTATGGCTACACCTTC.

The CDR3 DNA reads as TGTGCCAGCAGCCCAGGGGCGTTTAATTCACCCCTCCACTTT. This encodes CASSPGAFNSPLHF. The chain employs TRBV7-2 and TRBJ1-6; the D gene is possibly TRBD1 (6 bases). The germline V and J ends were trimmed by 5 bases and 6 bases, with 11 bases remaining between them. The CDR3 covers 14 residues. The germline CDR1 and CDR2 sequences are SGHTA and FQGNSA.

The rearrangement joins TRBV7-2 to TRBJ1-3; D gene unclear. Per germline, CDR1 SGHTA and CDR2 FQGNSA. The ends were cut back, 1 base at V and 4 bases at J, with 11 bases in the middle. The length of the CDR3 is 15 residues. The CDR3 here is CASSLGGLRGNTIYF. DNA of the CDR3: TGTGCCAGCAGCTTAGGAGGGTTGAGGGGAAACACCATATATTTT.

The rearrangement links TRBV7-9 to TRBJ1-3; D gene ambiguous. Deletions cut 1 base from V and 1 base from J, with 11 bases between. The CDR3 spans 16 residues. CDR1 is SEHNR, CDR2 FQNEAQ, per germline (reference sequence). The CDR3 region is CASSLDRAISGNTIYF. The CDR3 DNA is TGTGCCAGCAGCTTAGATCGGGCCATTTCTGGAAACACCATATATTTT.

The chain is built from TRBV15 and TRBJ1-1; no firm D call. This CDR3 spans 13 amino acids. With 0 bases removed from V and 4 bases from J, the gap between germline ends came to 6 bases. Germline-derived CDR1 and CDR2 are LNHNV and YYDKDF (reference sequence). This chain's CDR3 is CATSRDRATEAFF. The CDR3 DNA follows: TGTGCCACCAGCAGAGATAGGGCCACTGAAGCTTTCTTT.

In this sample, this clone turned up once. The chain couples TRBV5-1 to TRBJ2-3; unclear D gene. The CDR3 consists of 14 residues. V was pared by 2 bases and J by 4 bases, with 11 bases between. Germline values: CDR1 SGHRS, CDR2 YFSETQ. CDR3 protein: CASSLGRPPDTQYF. CDR3 sequence (DNA): TGCGCCAGCAGCTTAGGGCGACCCCCAGATACGCAGTATTTT.